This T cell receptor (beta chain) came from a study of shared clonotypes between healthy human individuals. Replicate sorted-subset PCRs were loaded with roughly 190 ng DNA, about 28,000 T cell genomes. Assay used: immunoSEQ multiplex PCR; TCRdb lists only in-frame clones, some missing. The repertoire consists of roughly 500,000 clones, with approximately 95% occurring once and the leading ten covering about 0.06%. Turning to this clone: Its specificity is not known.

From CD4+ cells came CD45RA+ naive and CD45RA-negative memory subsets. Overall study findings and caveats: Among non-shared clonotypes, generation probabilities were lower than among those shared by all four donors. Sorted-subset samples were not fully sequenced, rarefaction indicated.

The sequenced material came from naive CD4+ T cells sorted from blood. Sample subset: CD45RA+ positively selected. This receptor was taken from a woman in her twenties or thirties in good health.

The CDR3 spells CASSLIIDNEQYF. The DNA of the CDR3 is TGTGCCAGCAGCTTAATAATCGACAACGAGCAGTACTTC. The chain recombines TRBV6-6 with TRBJ2-7; D gene ambiguous. Germline V gene sequence: CDR1 MNHNY, CDR2 SVGAGI (reference sequence). This CDR3 contains 13 residues. V lost 6 bases and J 5 bases, leaving 14 bases between the germline ends.